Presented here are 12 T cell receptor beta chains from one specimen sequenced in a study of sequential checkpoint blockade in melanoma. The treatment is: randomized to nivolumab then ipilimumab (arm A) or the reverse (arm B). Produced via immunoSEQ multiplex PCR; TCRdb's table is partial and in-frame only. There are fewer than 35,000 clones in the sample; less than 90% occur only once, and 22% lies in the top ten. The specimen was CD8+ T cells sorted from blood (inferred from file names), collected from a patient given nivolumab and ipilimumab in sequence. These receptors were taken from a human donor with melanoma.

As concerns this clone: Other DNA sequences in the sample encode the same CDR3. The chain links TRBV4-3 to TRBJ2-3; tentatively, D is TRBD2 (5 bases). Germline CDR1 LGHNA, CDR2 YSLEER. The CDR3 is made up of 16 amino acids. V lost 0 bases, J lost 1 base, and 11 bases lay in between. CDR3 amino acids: CASSQDGEGGTDTQYF. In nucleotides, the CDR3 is TGCGCCAGCAGCCAAGATGGAGAGGGCGGCACAGATACGCAGTATTTT.

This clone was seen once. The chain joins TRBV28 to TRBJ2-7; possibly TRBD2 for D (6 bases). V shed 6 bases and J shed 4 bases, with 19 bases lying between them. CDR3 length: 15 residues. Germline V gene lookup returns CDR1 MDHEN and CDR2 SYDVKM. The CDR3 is CASRTPPGLQYEQYF. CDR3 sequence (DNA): TGTGCCAGCAGGACCCCACCGGGACTGCAGTACGAGCAGTACTTC.

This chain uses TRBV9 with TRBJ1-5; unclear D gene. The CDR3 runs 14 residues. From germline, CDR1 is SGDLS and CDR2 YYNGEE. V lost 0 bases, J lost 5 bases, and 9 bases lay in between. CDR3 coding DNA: TGTGCCAGCAGCGTAGGGGAGGGATATCAGCCCCAGCATTTT. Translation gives CASSVGEGYQPQHF.

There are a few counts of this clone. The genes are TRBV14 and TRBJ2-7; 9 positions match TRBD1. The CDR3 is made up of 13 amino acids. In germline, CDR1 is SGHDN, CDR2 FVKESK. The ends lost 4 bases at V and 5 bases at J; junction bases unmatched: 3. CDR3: CASSPGQGHEQYF. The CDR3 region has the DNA TGTGCCAGCAGCCCGGGACAGGGACACGAGCAGTACTTC.

CDR3 residues: CASSPTVYREQYF. CDR3 DNA: TGTGCCAGCAGCCCCACTGTTTACCGGGAGCAGTACTTC. The chain couples TRBV14 to TRBJ2-7; D ambiguous. This CDR3 has 13 residues. Trimming took off 4 bases at V and 7 bases at J, with 14 bases between the two ends. Germline V gene sequence: CDR1 SGHDN, CDR2 FVKESK.

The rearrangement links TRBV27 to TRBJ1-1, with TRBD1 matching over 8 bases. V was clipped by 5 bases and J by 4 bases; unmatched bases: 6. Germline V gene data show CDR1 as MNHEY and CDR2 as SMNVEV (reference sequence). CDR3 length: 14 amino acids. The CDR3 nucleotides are TGTGCCAGCAGTCCTCGACAGGGGTCCACTGAAGCTTTCTTT. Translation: CASSPRQGSTEAFF.

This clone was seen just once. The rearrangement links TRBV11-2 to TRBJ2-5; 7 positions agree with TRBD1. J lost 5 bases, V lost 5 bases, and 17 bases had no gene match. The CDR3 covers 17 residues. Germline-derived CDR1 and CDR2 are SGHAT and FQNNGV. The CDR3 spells CASSRRGQGEFMETQYF. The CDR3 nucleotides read TGTGCCAGCAGCCGAAGGGGGCAGGGAGAATTTATGGAGACCCAGTACTTC.

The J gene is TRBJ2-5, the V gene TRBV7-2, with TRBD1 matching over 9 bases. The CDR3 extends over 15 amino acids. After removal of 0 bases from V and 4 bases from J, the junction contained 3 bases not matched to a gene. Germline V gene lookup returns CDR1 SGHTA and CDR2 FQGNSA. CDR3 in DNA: TGTGCCAGCAGCTTAGCGGGACAGGGAAGAGAGACCCAGTACTTC. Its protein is CASSLAGQGRETQYF.

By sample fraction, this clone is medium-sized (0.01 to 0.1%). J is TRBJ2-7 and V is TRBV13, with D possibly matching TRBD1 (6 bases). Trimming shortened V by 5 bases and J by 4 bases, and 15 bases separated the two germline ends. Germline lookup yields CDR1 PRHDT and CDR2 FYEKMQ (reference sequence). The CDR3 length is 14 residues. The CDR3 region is CASSPGTWSYEQYF. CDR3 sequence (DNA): TGTGCCAGCAGCCCCGGGACATGGAGTTACGAGCAGTACTTC.

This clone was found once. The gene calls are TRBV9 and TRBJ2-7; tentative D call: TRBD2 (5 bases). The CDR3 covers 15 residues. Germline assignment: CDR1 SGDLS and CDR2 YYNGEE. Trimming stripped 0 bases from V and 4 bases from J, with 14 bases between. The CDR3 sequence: CASSVGVGREYEQYF. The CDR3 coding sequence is TGTGCCAGCAGCGTAGGAGTAGGGAGAGAGTACGAGCAGTACTTC.

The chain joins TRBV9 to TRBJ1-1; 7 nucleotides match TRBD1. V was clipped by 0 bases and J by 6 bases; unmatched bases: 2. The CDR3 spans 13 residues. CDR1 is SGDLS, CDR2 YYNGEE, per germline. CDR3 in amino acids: CASSVGQGAEAFF. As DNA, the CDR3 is TGTGCCAGCAGCGTAGGGCAGGGGGCTGAAGCTTTCTTT.

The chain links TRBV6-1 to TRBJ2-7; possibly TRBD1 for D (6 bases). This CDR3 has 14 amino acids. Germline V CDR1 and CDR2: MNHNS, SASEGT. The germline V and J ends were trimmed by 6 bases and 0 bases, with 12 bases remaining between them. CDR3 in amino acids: CASRETGSSYEQYF. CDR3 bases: TGTGCCAGCAGGGAGACAGGTAGCTCCTACGAGCAGTACTTC.